A single sample is the source of the 32 T cell receptor beta chains below, sequenced in a study of T cell clonality in common variable immunodeficiency. Clones were read by immunoSEQ multiplex PCR, and TCRdb kept only the in-frame ones, dropping some. The sample shows more than 35,000 clones, none of them appearing just once. For these TCRs, the target antigens are not known. Broader study findings: In common variable immunodeficiency, TCR beta chains reportedly carried fewer deletions and N-nucleotide insertions.

Sequencing was carried out using peripheral blood mononuclear cells. The receptor set was obtained from a human donor with common variable immunodeficiency.

In its sample, this clone was seen many times. The sequence runs out 3 residues before the end of the CDR3; the remainder is reconstructed from the germline J gene. The rearrangement uses TRBV19 and TRBJ1-5; 8 nucleotides align to TRBD1. Looked up from germline, CDR1 is LNHDA and CDR2 is SQIVND (reference sequence). The length of the CDR3 is 16 residues. The V gene end was trimmed by 10 bases and the J gene end by 4 bases; junction bases not matched to a gene: 15. The CDR3 bases that were read are TGTGCCACCACCCCAGGGGGCAGGGGGTTGAATCAGCCC. Translated: CATTPGGRGLNQP. The entire CDR3 sequence reads CATTPGGRGLNQPQHF.

There are a few counts of this clone. The CDR3 goes on 3 residues after the read ends, and that part is filled in from the germline J gene. The rearrangement links TRBV19 to TRBJ1-5, with 7 bases aligning to TRBD1. This CDR3 is built from 15 residues. Per germline, CDR1 LNHDA and CDR2 SQIVND (reference sequence). Losses at the gene ends were 5 bases for V and 1 base for J; bases not matched to a gene: 5. This chain's CDR3 is CASSSWTGSNQPQHF. The covered CDR3 bases are TGTGCCAGTAGTTCCTGGACAGGAAGCAATCAGCCC.

A note on this clone: The missing CDR3 end, 3 residues past where the read stops, is filled in from the germline J gene. The genes are TRBV20-1 and TRBJ2-7, with TRBD2 identical over 10 bases. Per germline, CDR1 DFQATT and CDR2 SNEGSKA (reference sequence). The length of the CDR3 is 15 residues. V gave up 0 bases and J gave up 1 base; unmatched junction bases: 3. CDR3 DNA, as far as it was read: TGCAGTGCTAGAGATAGCGGGAGGCAGTCCTACGAG. It codes for CSARDSGRQSYE. The entire CDR3 is CSARDSGRQSYEQYF.

This clone was recorded at least ten times. The sequenced fragment ends 3 residues before the CDR3 boundary, so the rest is inferred from the germline J gene. The chain carries TRBV29-1 and TRBJ2-5; tentative D call: TRBD1 (6 bases). The CDR3 spans 13 residues. V shed 6 bases and J shed 2 bases, with 13 bases lying between them. The germline CDR1 and CDR2 sequences are SQVTM and ANQGSEA. The CDR3 loop reads CSVPYGQQETQYF. CDR3 bases read: TGCAGCGTCCCATATGGACAGCAAGAGACC.

In regard to this clone: The read falls 3 residues short of the CDR3 end, and the missing part is taken from the germline J gene. The gene calls are TRBV19 and TRBJ2-2, with D possibly matching TRBD1 (6 bases). CDR3 size: 15 residues. In germline, CDR1 is LNHDA, CDR2 SQIVND (reference sequence). V lost 2 bases and J lost 5, with 12 bases in between. This CDR3 is CASSITRGRTGELFF. The covered CDR3 bases are TGTGCCAGTAGTATAACCAGGGGAAGGACCGGGGAG.

This clone was picked up a small number of times. The CDR3 goes on 3 residues after the read ends, and that part is filled in from the germline J gene. The chain recombines TRBV7-9 with TRBJ1-5; 11 bases align to TRBD1. CDR3 length: 15 residues. Germline-derived CDR1 and CDR2 are SEHNR and FQNEAQ (reference sequence). The J segment lost 6 bases and the V segment lost 5 bases, leaving 6 bases of the junction unmatched. CDR3 protein: CASSPEGQGGQPQHF. Partial CDR3 DNA: TGTGCCAGCAGCCCCGAGGGACAGGGGGGTCAGCCC.

This clone was seen only a few times. Read data end 3 residues before the CDR3 end; the end is taken from the germline J gene. This chain uses TRBV2 with TRBJ2-5; 11 nucleotides match TRBD1. With 5 bases clipped from V and 5 bases from J, the junction kept 4 bases outside the gene matches. Per germline, CDR1 SNHLY and CDR2 FYNNEI. The CDR3 consists of 14 residues. This chain's CDR3 is CASSPWDRGETQYF. CDR3 bases read: TGTGCCAGCAGTCCTTGGGACAGGGGGGAGACC.

As to this clone: Read data end 3 residues before the CDR3 end; the end is taken from the germline J gene. The V and J genes are TRBV5-6 and TRBJ2-5; D may be TRBD1 (6 bases). CDR3 size: 14 residues. From germline, CDR1 is SGHDT and CDR2 YYEEEE. V was pared by 2 bases and J by 2 bases, with 10 bases between. Partial CDR3 DNA: TGTGCCAGCAGCTTTAAGACAGGACAAGAGACC. As protein: CASSFKTGQET. The whole CDR3 region reads CASSFKTGQETQYF. Supplemented by reference TRBV5-6 and TRBJ2-5, the full variable domain reads DAGVTQSPTHLIKTRGQQVTLRCSPKSGHDTVSWYQQALGQGPQFIFQYYEEEERQRGNFPDRFSGHQFPNYSSELNVNALLLGDSALYLCASSFKTGQETQYFGPGTRLLVL.

For this clone: The observed sequence ends 3 residues before the CDR3 terminus, with the missing tail filled in from the germline J gene. This chain joins TRBV18 and TRBJ1-4, with unresolved D. V dropped 2 bases and J dropped 8 bases, with 12 bases sitting between them. Germline V gene sequence: CDR1 KGHSH, CDR2 LQKENI. This CDR3 region has 14 residues. The CDR3 sequence is CASSPAGFDEKLFF. Partial CDR3 DNA: TGTGCCAGCTCACCAGCAGGATTCGACGAAAAA. The full variable domain, completed using reference TRBV18 and TRBJ1-4, is NAGVMQNPRHLVRRRGQEARLRCSPMKGHSHVYWYRQLPEEGLKFMVYLQKENIIDESGMPKERFSAEFPKEGPSILRIQQVVRGDSAAYFCASSPAGFDEKLFFGSGTQLSVL.

This clone was recorded at least ten times. With the read ending 3 residues before the CDR3 end, the germline J gene is used to fill in that end. The rearrangement joins TRBV5-1 to TRBJ2-5; 8 positions match TRBD1. The germline V gene has CDR1 SGHRS and CDR2 YFSETQ. V lost 4 bases and J lost 3; bases outside the gene matches: 11. CDR3 length: 16 amino acids. The CDR3 sequence: CASSQGQAKAKETQYF. The covered CDR3 bases are TGCGCCAGCAGCCAGGGACAGGCCAAGGCAAAAGAGACC.

This clone was counted ten times or more. The observed sequence ends 3 residues before the CDR3 terminus, with the missing tail filled in from the germline J gene. The chain carries TRBV19 and TRBJ2-1; 7 nucleotides align to TRBD1. Germline CDR1 reads LNHDA; CDR2 reads SQIVND (reference sequence). The CDR3 is 18 residues long. V dropped 1 base and J dropped 0; count of bases not matched to a gene: 9. The CDR3 reads CASSIGPPGQFSYNEQFF. The sequenced part of the CDR3 DNA is TGTGCCAGTAGTATAGGGCCCCCGGGACAGTTCTCCTACAATGAG.

Only a few counts were recorded for this clone. The covered CDR3 bases are TGTGCCAGTAGTAGCTCGGTGGGGGCTTCCAACGAG. This gives the protein CASSSSVGASNE. The entire CDR3 protein is CASSSSVGASNEQYF. This rearrangement joins TRBV19 to TRBJ2-7, with TRBD1 as a possible D gene (6 bases). The read terminates 3 residues before the CDR3 end, so the remaining end is supplied by the germline J gene. Trimming shortened V by 4 bases and J by 5 bases, and 18 bases separated the two germline ends. CDR1 is LNHDA, CDR2 SQIVND, per germline (reference sequence). The CDR3 has 15 residues.

Notes on this clone: The missing CDR3 end, 3 residues past where the read stops, is filled in from the germline J gene. This chain links TRBV19 with TRBJ1-6; tentative D call: TRBD1 (6 bases). This CDR3 has 15 residues. Trimming took off 2 bases at V and 7 bases at J, with 12 bases between the two ends. Germline V lookup: CDR1 LNHDA, CDR2 SQIVND (reference sequence). CDR3 bases read: TGTGCCAGTAGTATATTGGTGGGGGCGAATTCACCC. It translates to CASSILVGANSP. The whole CDR3 protein is CASSILVGANSPLHF.

This clone was recorded a few times. The CDR3 end falls 3 residues outside the read, so it is completed with the germline J gene. V gene TRBV6-2 or TRBV6-3 combines with J gene TRBJ2-1; D gene ambiguous. The CDR3 is 12 amino acids. V lost 7 bases and J 8 bases, leaving 12 bases between the germline ends. Germline CDR1 is MNHEY and CDR2 is SVGEGT. The part of the CDR3 DNA that was read is TGTGCCAGCACCCAATGGGCCCATGAG. Translation: CASTQWAHE. The entire CDR3 is CASTQWAHEQFF.

On this clone: The missing CDR3 end, 3 residues past where the read stops, is filled in from the germline J gene. The V and J genes are TRBV19 and TRBJ2-2; D may be TRBD1 (6 bases). The germline V gene encodes CDR1 LNHDA and CDR2 SQIVND (reference sequence). V gave up 3 bases and J gave up 1 base, with 6 bases separating them. The CDR3 sequence is 14 residues long. The CDR3 sequence: CASSMDRNTGELFF. The sequenced CDR3 bases are TGTGCCAGTAGTATGGACAGGAACACCGGGGAG.

Comment on this clone: The read ends 3 residues shy of where the CDR3 ends; the end is completed using the germline J gene. The V and J genes are TRBV20-1 and TRBJ2-5; 8 bases are shared with TRBD2. The V gene's germline CDR1 is DFQATT and CDR2 SNEGSKA (reference sequence). The CDR3 runs to 11 residues. The junction had 4 bases not matched to a gene; V was cut back by 7 bases and J by 6 bases. CDR3 in amino acids: CSVRGGQTQYF. The covered CDR3 bases are TGCAGTGTTCGGGGGGGCCAGACC.

The table lists this clone with a few counts. The junction and the germline gene differ at one end; a read error may be behind it. The CDR3 end lies 3 residues beyond the end of the read and is filled in from the germline J gene. The chain joins TRBV2 to TRBJ1-5, with a possible D match to TRBD1 (5 bases). The length of the CDR3 is 16 residues. Germline V gene data show CDR1 as SNHLY and CDR2 as FYNNEI. Here the CDR3 reads CASCEAIDGGDQPQHF. The CDR3 DNA, read in part, is TGTGCCAGCTGTGAAGCGATAGACGGGGGGGATCAGCCC.

This clone was seen repeatedly, ten times or more. The read terminates 3 residues before the CDR3 end, so the remaining end is supplied by the germline J gene. The genes are TRBV7-9 and TRBJ1-1, with 11 positions matching TRBD1. Germline V gene sequence: CDR1 SEHNR, CDR2 FQNEAQ (reference sequence). The trim removed 4 bases at V and 3 bases at J, leaving 4 bases unmatched. CDR3 size: 15 residues. CDR3 sequence: CASSSTDRGHTEAFF. The sequenced part of the CDR3 DNA is TGTGCCAGCAGCTCGACGGACAGGGGGCACACTGAA.

This clone has a handful of counts. The CDR3 end is not reached by the read, which stops 3 residues before it; the germline J gene fills it in. V usage is TRBV18 and J usage is TRBJ2-7; 10 bases are a match to TRBD1. CDR1 KGHSH and CDR2 LQKENI come from the germline V gene. The CDR3 extends over 14 amino acids. V gave up 3 bases and J gave up 6 bases; unmatched junction bases: 5. CDR3 loop: CASSPRQGASEQYF. Incomplete CDR3 DNA: TGTGCCAGCTCACCCCGACAGGGGGCAAGCGAG.

This clone rates as medium-sized. The sequence runs out 3 residues before the end of the CDR3; the remainder is reconstructed from the germline J gene. The chain recombines TRBV30 with TRBJ2-2; 10 bases match TRBD2. The CDR3 consists of 15 residues. V was pared by 2 bases and J by 3 bases, with 3 bases of the junction left unmatched. The germline V gene encodes CDR1 GTSNPN and CDR2 SVGIG (reference sequence). CDR3 DNA (partial): TGTGCCTGGAGTCCCCTAGCGGGAGACACCGGGGAG. Residues: CAWSPLAGDTGE. The entire CDR3 protein reads CAWSPLAGDTGELFF.

Points on this clone: The CDR3 end is not reached by the read, which stops 3 residues before it; the germline J gene fills it in. The chain is built from TRBV7-2 and TRBJ1-2; D is possibly TRBD1 (6 bases). Trimming left V 6 bases short and J 4 bases short, with 18 bases between. The CDR3 sequence is 15 residues long. Germline CDR1 reads SGHTA; CDR2 reads FQGNSA. The sequenced part of the CDR3 DNA is TGTGCCAGCAGTCTAGATCTCGACAGGACCTATGGC. Its protein product is CASSLDLDRTYG. The entire CDR3 protein reads CASSLDLDRTYGYTF.

This clone has just a few counts. This CDR3 is CASSRKGQLYYEQYF. Incomplete CDR3 DNA: TGTGCCAGCAGCAGGAAAGGACAGCTATACTACGAG. The genes are TRBV5-6 and TRBJ2-7; perhaps TRBD1 as D (6 bases). The CDR3 end is not reached by the read, which stops 3 residues before it; the germline J gene fills it in. V was pared by 4 bases and J by 3 bases, with 17 bases between. Germline V gene sequence: CDR1 SGHDT, CDR2 YYEEEE. The CDR3 covers 15 residues.

With regard to this clone: From the germline J gene comes the end of the CDR3, since the read stops 3 residues before it. The J gene is TRBJ2-5, the V gene TRBV7-6; D not resolved. CDR1 SGHVS and CDR2 FNYEAQ come from the germline V gene. Trimming left V 0 bases short and J 4 bases short, with 3 bases between. The CDR3 totals 12 residues. CDR3 protein: CASSLAGETQYF. The sequenced CDR3 bases are TGTGCCAGCAGCTTAGCCGGAGAGACC.

This clone showed up just a few times. The read finishes 3 residues shy of the CDR3 end, and the germline J gene is used to complete it. The V call is TRBV19, the J call TRBJ2-7; 10 nucleotides agree with TRBD2. J gave up 6 bases and V 4 bases, and 6 bases lay outside the gene matches. CDR3 length equals 14 residues. Germline CDR1 and CDR2: LNHDA and SQIVND (reference sequence). CDR3 bases read: TGTGCCAGTAGTACGGGGATAGCGGGAGGCGAG. This codes for CASSTGIAGGE. The CDR3 in full is CASSTGIAGGEQYF.

This clone appeared a few times. Mismatch with germline at one junction end may stem from a read error. The read ends 3 residues early relative to the CDR3; the germline J gene fills the gap. The V call is TRBV7-9, the J call TRBJ2-1; a weak D match, TRBD2 (6 bases). Germline-derived CDR1 and CDR2 are SEHNR and FQNEAQ (reference sequence). The CDR3 has 15 amino acids. The CDR3 is CPSSPGTGKYNEQFF. The sequenced CDR3 bases are TGTCCCAGCAGCCCCGGGACTGGGAAGTACAATGAG.

This clone was picked up many times. The observed sequence ends 3 residues before the CDR3 terminus, with the missing tail filled in from the germline J gene. This chain connects TRBV5-6 to TRBJ1-4; D might be TRBD1 (6 bases). The CDR3 consists of 15 residues. V lost 3 bases and J 8 bases, leaving 17 bases between the germline ends. The germline V gene has CDR1 SGHDT and CDR2 YYEEEE. The CDR3: CASSYNSGTREKLFF. CDR3 bases read: TGTGCCAGCAGCTATAACTCCGGGACAAGAGAAAAA.

This clone was seen repeatedly, ten times or more. The sequence runs out 3 residues before the end of the CDR3; the remainder is reconstructed from the germline J gene. This chain connects TRBV5-1 to TRBJ2-2; 10 bases fit TRBD2. This CDR3 comprises 17 residues. The germline gives CDR1 SGHRS, CDR2 YFSETQ. With V trimmed by 0 bases and J by 2 bases, 4 bases remained unmatched. CDR3 loop: CASSLVASGGNTGELFF. The CDR3 bases that were read are TGCGCCAGCAGCTTGGTGGCTAGCGGGGGAAACACCGGGGAG.

This clone turned up a few times. The observed sequence ends 3 residues before the CDR3 terminus, with the missing tail filled in from the germline J gene. The rearrangement links TRBV30 to TRBJ1-6, with 7 bases aligning to TRBD1. Trimming at V came to 5 bases and at J to 9 bases, leaving 10 bases not matched to a gene. Germline values: CDR1 GTSNPN, CDR2 SVGIG (reference sequence). The CDR3 has 14 residues. CDR3 DNA, as far as it was read: TGTGCCTGGGGCCGACAGGGTCTGGGTTCACCC. This encodes CAWGRQGLGSP. The full CDR3 is CAWGRQGLGSPLHF.

Note on this clone: The sequenced fragment ends 3 residues before the CDR3 boundary, so the rest is inferred from the germline J gene. The genes are TRBV7-2 and TRBJ2-7; TRBD2 matches at 11 bases. This CDR3 contains 15 residues. V shed 3 bases and J 4 bases; nucleotides not matched to a gene: 5. Germline lookup yields CDR1 SGHTA and CDR2 FQGNSA. The sequenced part of the CDR3 DNA is TGTGCCAGCAGCTTTAGCGGGAGGGCCCGATACGAG. Its protein is CASSFSGRARYE. The whole CDR3 reads CASSFSGRARYEQYF.

The CDR3 protein is CASSSKQGRTGELFF. Partial CDR3 DNA: TGTGCCAGCAGCTCCAAACAGGGGCGCACCGGGGAG. This sequence joins TRBV7-3 and TRBJ2-2, with TRBD1 matching over 7 bases. The read ends 3 residues shy of where the CDR3 ends; the end is completed using the germline J gene. Per the germline V gene, CDR1 is SGHTA and CDR2 is FQGTGA. The ends lost 4 bases at V and 4 bases at J; junction bases unmatched: 6. CDR3 length: 15 residues. The full variable domain, completed using reference TRBV7-3 and TRBJ2-2, is GAGVSQTPSNKVTEKGKYVELRCDPISGHTALYWYRQSLGQGPEFLIYFQGTGAADDSGLPNDRFFAVRPEGSVSTLKIQRTERGDSAVYLCASSSKQGRTGELFFGEGSRLTVL.

On this clone: The read halts 3 residues ahead of the CDR3 end, with the missing end drawn from the germline J gene. The chain recombines TRBV29-1 with TRBJ1-4; 7 bases match TRBD1. CDR3 length: 12 amino acids. The V gene's germline CDR1 is SQVTM and CDR2 ANQGSEA. V shed 7 bases, J shed 10 bases, and the junction held 9 bases outside the gene matches. Partial CDR3 DNA: TGCAGCGCTGCTGTGACAGGGACAAAA. It translates to CSAAVTGTK. The entire CDR3 reads CSAAVTGTKLFF.

This clone was detected only a few times. The CDR3 end lies 3 residues beyond the end of the read and is filled in from the germline J gene. This chain joins TRBV7-9 and TRBJ2-5; D unresolved. The CDR3 loop spans 13 amino acids. V lost 3 bases to trimming and J lost 5 bases, with 10 bases between them. Looked up from germline, CDR1 is SEHNR and CDR2 is FQNEAQ (reference sequence). The CDR3 bases that were read are TGTGCCAGCAGCTTTAGCCCCTTGGAGACC. Its protein is CASSFSPLET. The whole CDR3 sequence reads CASSFSPLETQYF.